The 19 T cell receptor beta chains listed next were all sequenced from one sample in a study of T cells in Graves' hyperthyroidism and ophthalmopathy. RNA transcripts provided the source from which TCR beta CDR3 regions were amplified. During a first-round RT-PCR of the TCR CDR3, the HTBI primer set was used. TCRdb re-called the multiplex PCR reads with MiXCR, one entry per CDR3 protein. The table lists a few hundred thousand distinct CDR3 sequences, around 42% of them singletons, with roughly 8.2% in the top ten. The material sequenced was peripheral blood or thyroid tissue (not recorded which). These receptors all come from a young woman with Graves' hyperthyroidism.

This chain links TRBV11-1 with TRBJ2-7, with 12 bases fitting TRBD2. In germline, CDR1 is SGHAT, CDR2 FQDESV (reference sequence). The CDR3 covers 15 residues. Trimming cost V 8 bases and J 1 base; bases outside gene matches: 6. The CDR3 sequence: CASSGTSGRSYEQYF. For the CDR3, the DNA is TGTGCCAGCTCCGGGACTAGCGGGCGATCCTACGAGCAGTACTTC.

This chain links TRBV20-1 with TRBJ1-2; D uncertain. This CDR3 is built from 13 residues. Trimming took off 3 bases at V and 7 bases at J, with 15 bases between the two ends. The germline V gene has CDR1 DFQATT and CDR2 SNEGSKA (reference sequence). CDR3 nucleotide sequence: TGCAGTGCTAGGGTGACGGTAACTATTGGCTACACCTTC. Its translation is CSARVTVTIGYTF.

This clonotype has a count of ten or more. The CDR3 DNA reads as TGCAGTGCTAGAGACCTGATGGGCACTGAAGCTTTCTTT. This translates into CSARDLMGTEAFF. The chain recombines TRBV20-1 with TRBJ1-1; D remains unclear. CDR3 length: 13 amino acids. Germline assignment: CDR1 DFQATT and CDR2 SNEGSKA (reference sequence). Trimming took off 0 bases at V and 4 bases at J, with 9 bases between the two ends.

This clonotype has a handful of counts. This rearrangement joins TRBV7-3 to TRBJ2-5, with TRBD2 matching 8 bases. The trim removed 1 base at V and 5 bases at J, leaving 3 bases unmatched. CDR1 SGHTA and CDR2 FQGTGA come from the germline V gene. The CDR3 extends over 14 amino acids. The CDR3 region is CASSLKSGSETQYF. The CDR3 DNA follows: TGTGCCAGCAGCTTAAAAAGCGGGAGCGAGACCCAGTACTTC.

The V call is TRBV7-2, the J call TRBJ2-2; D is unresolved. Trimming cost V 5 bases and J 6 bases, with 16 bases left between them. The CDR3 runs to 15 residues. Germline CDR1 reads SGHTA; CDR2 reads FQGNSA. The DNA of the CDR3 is TGTGCCAGCAGCCCGTTCGCAAGTCGCGCCGGGGAGCTGTTTTTT. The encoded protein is CASSPFASRAGELFF.

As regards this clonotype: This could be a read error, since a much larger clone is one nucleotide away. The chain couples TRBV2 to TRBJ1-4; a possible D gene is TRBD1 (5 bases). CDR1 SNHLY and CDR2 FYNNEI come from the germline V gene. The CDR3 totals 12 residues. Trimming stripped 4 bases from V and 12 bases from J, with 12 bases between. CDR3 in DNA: TGTGCCAGCAGTGGAAGGGGCAGCGAACTGTTTTTT. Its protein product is CASSGRGSELFF.

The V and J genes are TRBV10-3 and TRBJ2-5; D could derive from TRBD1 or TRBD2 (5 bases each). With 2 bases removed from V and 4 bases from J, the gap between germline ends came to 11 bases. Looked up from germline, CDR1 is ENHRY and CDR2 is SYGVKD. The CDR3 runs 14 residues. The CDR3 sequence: CAISEGQGRETQYF. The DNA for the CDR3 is TGTGCCATCAGTGAGGGGCAGGGACGAGAGACCCAGTACTTC.

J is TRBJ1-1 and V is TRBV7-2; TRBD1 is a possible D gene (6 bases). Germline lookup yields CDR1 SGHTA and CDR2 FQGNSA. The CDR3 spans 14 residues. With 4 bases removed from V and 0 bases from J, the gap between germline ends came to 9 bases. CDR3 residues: CASSWGRMNTEAFF. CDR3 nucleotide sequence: TGTGCCAGCAGCTGGGGGCGGATGAACACTGAAGCTTTCTTT.

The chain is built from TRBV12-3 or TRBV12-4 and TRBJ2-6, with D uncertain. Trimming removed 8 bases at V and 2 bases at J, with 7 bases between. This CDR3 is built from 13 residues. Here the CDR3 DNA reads TGTGCCAGCGCCCAGGCTGGGGCCAACGTCCTGACTTTC. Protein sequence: CASAQAGANVLTF.

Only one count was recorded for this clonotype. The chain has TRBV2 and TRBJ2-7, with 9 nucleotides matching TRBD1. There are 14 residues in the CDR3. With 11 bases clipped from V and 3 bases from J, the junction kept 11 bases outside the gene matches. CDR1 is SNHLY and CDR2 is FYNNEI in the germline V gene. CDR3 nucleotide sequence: TGTGCCGGCCTTTACAGACAGGGGGACTACGAGCAGTACTTC. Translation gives CAGLYRQGDYEQYF.

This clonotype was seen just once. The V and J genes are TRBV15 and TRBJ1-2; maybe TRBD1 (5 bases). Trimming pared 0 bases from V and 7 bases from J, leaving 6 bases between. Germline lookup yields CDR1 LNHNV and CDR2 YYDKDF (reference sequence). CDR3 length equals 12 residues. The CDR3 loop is CATSRDGAGYTF. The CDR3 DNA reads TGTGCCACCAGCAGAGACGGGGCTGGCTACACCTTC.

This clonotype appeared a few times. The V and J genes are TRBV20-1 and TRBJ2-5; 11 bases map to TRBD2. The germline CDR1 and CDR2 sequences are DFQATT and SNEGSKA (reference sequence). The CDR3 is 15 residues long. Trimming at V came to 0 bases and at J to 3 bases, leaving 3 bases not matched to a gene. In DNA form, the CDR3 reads TGCAGTGCTAGAGATATACTAGCGGGAGAAGAGACCCAGTACTTC. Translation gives CSARDILAGEETQYF.

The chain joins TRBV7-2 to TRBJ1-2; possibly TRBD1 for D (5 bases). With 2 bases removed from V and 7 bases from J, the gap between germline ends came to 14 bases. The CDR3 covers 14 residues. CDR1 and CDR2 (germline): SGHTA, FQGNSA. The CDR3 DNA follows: TGTGCCAGCAGCTTATCATGGGGGGGAATTGGCTACACCTTC. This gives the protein CASSLSWGGIGYTF.

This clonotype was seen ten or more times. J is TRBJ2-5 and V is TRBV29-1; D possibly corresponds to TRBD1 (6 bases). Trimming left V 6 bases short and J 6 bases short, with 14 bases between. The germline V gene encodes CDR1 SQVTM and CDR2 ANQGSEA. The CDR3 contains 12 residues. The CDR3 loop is CSVFNREQTQYF. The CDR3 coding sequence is TGCAGCGTCTTTAACAGGGAACAGACCCAGTACTTC. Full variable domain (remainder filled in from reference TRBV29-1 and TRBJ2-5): SAVISQKPSRDICQRGTSLTIQCQVDSQVTMMFWYRQQPGQSLTLIATANQGSEATYESGFVIDKFPISRPNLTFSTLTVSNMSPEDSSIYLCSVFNREQTQYFGPGTRLLVL.

CDR3 sequence reads: CSARDPYSNYGYTF. The CDR3 region has the DNA TGCAGTGCTAGAGATCCGTACAGTAACTATGGCTACACCTTC. The rearrangement links TRBV20-1 to TRBJ1-2; D is ambiguous. V lost 0 bases and J 1 base, leaving 9 bases between the germline ends. The CDR3 is made up of 14 amino acids. Looked up from germline, CDR1 is DFQATT and CDR2 is SNEGSKA (reference sequence).

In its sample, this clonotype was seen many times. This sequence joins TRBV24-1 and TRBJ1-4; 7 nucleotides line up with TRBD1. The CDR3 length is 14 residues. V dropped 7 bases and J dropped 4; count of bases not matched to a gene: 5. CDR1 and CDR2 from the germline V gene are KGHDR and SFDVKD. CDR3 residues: CATSPGGVNEKLFF. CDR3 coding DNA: TGTGCCACCAGCCCAGGGGGTGTTAATGAAAAACTGTTTTTT.

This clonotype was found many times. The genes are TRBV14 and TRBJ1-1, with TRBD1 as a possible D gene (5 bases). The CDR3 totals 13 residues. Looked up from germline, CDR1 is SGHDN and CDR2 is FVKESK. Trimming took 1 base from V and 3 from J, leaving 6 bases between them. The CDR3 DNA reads TGTGCCAGCAGCCAAGTCAGGGACACTGAAGCTTTCTTT. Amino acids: CASSQVRDTEAFF.

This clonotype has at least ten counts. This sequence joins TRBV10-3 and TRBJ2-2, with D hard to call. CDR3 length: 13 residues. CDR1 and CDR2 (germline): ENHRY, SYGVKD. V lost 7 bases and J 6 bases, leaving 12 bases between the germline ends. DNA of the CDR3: TGTGCCATCATGGAGCTAGTGCCCGGGGAGCTGTTTTTT. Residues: CAIMELVPGELFF.

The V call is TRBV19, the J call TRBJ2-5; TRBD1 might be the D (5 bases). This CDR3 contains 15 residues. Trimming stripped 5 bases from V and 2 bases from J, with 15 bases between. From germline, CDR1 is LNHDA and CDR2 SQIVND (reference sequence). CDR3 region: CASSVQGTGQETQYF. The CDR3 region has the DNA TGTGCCAGTAGTGTCCAGGGAACTGGGCAAGAGACCCAGTACTTC.